Sequencing of this T cell receptor (beta chain) was carried out in a study of blood T cell repertoires in COVID-19. The V gene's germline CDR1 is LNHNV and CDR2 YYDKDF (reference sequence). The CDR3 totals 15 residues. V was cut by 5 bases and J by 2 bases, with 13 bases left in between. Sequencing used immunoSEQ multiplex PCR; TCRdb keeps in-frame clones, though not all of them. The sample includes about 350,000 clones, roughly 87% of them seen just once. This chain links TRBV15 with TRBJ1-3; D is possibly TRBD1 (6 bases). This TCR came from a woman between 55 and 75 years old with COVID-19, enrolled during active disease. The sequenced sample consisted of peripheral blood. The CDR3 coding sequence is TGTGCCACCAGCCCCGGGGGGCACCCTGGAAACACCATATATTTT. Amino acid sequence: CATSPGGHPGNTIYF.